Included here is one TCR beta chain sequence, with context. Assay used: immunoSEQ multiplex PCR; TCRdb lists only in-frame clones, some missing. Altogether under 150,000 clones are present, 75% to 90% being singletons, with the ten largest covering roughly 3%. The data are from a study of blood T cell repertoires in COVID-19. CDR1 is SGHRS and CDR2 is YFSETQ in the germline V gene. With 3 bases clipped from V and 6 bases from J, the junction kept 5 bases outside the gene matches. The CDR3 is 15 amino acids. The rearrangement links TRBV5-1 to TRBJ2-7, with 14 bases that match TRBD2. The sequenced sample was peripheral blood. The receptor's source is a woman aged 60 to 75 with active COVID-19. The DNA of the CDR3 is TGCGCCAGCAGCTGGAACGGACTAGCGGGAGGCGAGCAGTACTTC. Translated: CASSWNGLAGGEQYF.